This passage covers 27 T cell receptor beta chains from one sample sequenced in a study of sequential checkpoint blockade in melanoma. The treatment here: randomized to nivolumab then ipilimumab (arm A) or the reverse (arm B). Clones were read by immunoSEQ multiplex PCR, and TCRdb kept only the in-frame ones, dropping some. The data hold 8,000 to 10,000 clones, with 23% observed a single time. The material was tumor tissue (inferred from file names), obtained from a patient given nivolumab and ipilimumab in sequence. The receptors were sampled from a human donor with melanoma.

This clone occurred once. This chain links TRBV14 with TRBJ1-6; TRBD1 matches 8 bases. The V segment lost 0 bases and the J segment 8 bases; nucleotides outside the gene matches: 9. CDR1 is SGHDN and CDR2 is FVKESK in the germline V gene. The CDR3 is 17 amino acids. The chain's CDR3 is CASSQEGRAGGYSPLHF. The CDR3 nucleotides are TGTGCCAGCAGCCAAGAGGGGCGGGCAGGGGGCTATTCACCCCTCCACTTT.

This clone was counted between two and nine times. The rearrangement links TRBV5-1 to TRBJ1-2; 11 bases are shared with TRBD1. Germline lookup yields CDR1 SGHRS and CDR2 YFSETQ. The CDR3 spans 17 residues. V dropped 0 bases and J dropped 3; count of bases not matched to a gene: 7. The CDR3 nucleotides read TGCGCCAGCAGCTTGGGGACAGGGGGCAGGGACTACTATGGCTACACCTTC. It translates to CASSLGTGGRDYYGYTF.

The J gene is TRBJ1-2, the V gene TRBV6-4; no clear D gene. CDR3 length: 11 amino acids. Germline assignment: CDR1 MRHNA and CDR2 SNTAGT. V was shortened by 6 bases and J by 8 bases, with 10 bases between the two germline ends. The CDR3 is CASSPFGGYTF. In nucleotides, the CDR3 is TGTGCCAGCAGCCCCTTTGGGGGCTACACCTTC.

A few counts support this clone. The genes are TRBV28 and TRBJ2-4; D not resolved. Germline values: CDR1 MDHEN, CDR2 SYDVKM. The V and J ends lost 5 bases and 0 bases respectively, with 17 bases between them. The CDR3 is 17 amino acids. The CDR3 DNA reads TGTGCCAGCAGTCCTTACCCCAAGGCTGTAGCCAAAAACATTCAGTACTTC. As protein: CASSPYPKAVAKNIQYF.

This clone showed up many times. The chain couples TRBV9 to TRBJ1-3, with D possibly TRBD1 on 6 matching bases. In germline, CDR1 is SGDLS, CDR2 YYNGEE. V dropped 4 bases and J dropped 1 base, with 18 bases sitting between them. CDR3 length equals 17 residues. The CDR3 DNA reads as TGTGCCAGCAGCCAATCACAGGGTTTAGGTTCTGGAAACACCATATATTTT. Amino acids: CASSQSQGLGSGNTIYF.

The V gene is TRBV10-2, the J gene TRBJ1-2; 10 bases are a match to TRBD1. The CDR3 is 14 amino acids. V lost 6 bases to trimming and J lost 7 bases; unmatched junction nucleotides: 8. Germline V CDR1 and CDR2: WSHSY, SAAADI. The chain's CDR3 is CASRFRDRGSGYTF. The CDR3 bases are TGCGCCAGCAGGTTCCGGGACAGGGGAAGTGGCTACACCTTC.

This rearrangement joins TRBV18 to TRBJ2-7; D is unresolved. Germline V gene data show CDR1 as KGHSH and CDR2 as LQKENI. The CDR3 contains 14 residues. V shed 3 bases and J shed 4 bases, with 13 bases lying between them. This CDR3 reads CASSPLAPWYEQYF. CDR3 in DNA: TGTGCCAGCTCACCCCTCGCCCCCTGGTACGAGCAGTACTTC.

This chain connects TRBV23-1 to TRBJ1-1; D not certain. TRBV23-1 is identified as an open reading frame with a role that is uncertain. This CDR3 comprises 13 residues. V was pared by 6 bases and J by 11 bases, with 19 bases between. CDR3 nucleotides: TGCGCCAGCAGCCAAACGACCCAGGCTAGCGCTTTCTTT. Amino acids: CASSQTTQASAFF.

This clone was detected only a few times. The rearrangement links TRBV19 to TRBJ1-3; perhaps TRBD1 as D (6 bases). V lost 5 bases, J lost 1 base, and 12 bases lay in between. The germline gives CDR1 LNHDA, CDR2 SQIVND (reference sequence). This CDR3 contains 15 residues. CDR3 coding DNA: TGTGCCAGTAGTCGACTCCAGGGGTCTGGAAACACCATATATTTT. This translates into CASSRLQGSGNTIYF.

This clone was recorded at least ten times. This sequence joins TRBV11-3 and TRBJ2-1; the D gene is possibly TRBD1 (6 bases). From germline, CDR1 is SGHNT and CDR2 YENEEA. Trimming removed 3 bases at V and 2 bases at J, with 14 bases between. The CDR3 runs 16 residues. The CDR3 bases are TGTGCCAGCAGCTTGGGGGCTAGTGGGGCCTACAATGAGCAGTTCTTC. Amino acids: CASSLGASGAYNEQFF.

This clone has just a few counts. The V call is TRBV6-8, the J call TRBJ1-3, with no clear D. Per the germline V gene, CDR1 is MNHGY and CDR2 is SAAAGT. V was cut by 6 bases and J by 0 bases, with 9 bases left in between. This CDR3 comprises 14 residues. CDR3 bases: TGTGCCAGCAGCCCACCCGACTCTGGAAACACCATATATTTT. As protein: CASSPPDSGNTIYF.

This clone was seen only a few times. This chain links TRBV5-1 with TRBJ1-1; D unclear. Germline V gives CDR1 SGHRS, CDR2 YFSETQ. Trimming cost V 2 bases and J 0 bases, with 8 bases left between them. The CDR3 is 14 amino acids. The CDR3 coding sequence is TGCGCCAGCAGCTTTGGCGGCATGAACACTGAAGCTTTCTTT. Encoded protein: CASSFGGMNTEAFF.

The rearrangement joins TRBV6-8 to TRBJ2-7; 10 bases agree with TRBD1. This CDR3 has 16 amino acids. Looked up from germline, CDR1 is MNHGY and CDR2 is SAAAGT. The ends lost 2 bases at V and 3 bases at J; junction bases unmatched: 7. CDR3 sequence (DNA): TGTGCCAGCAGTTACAGACAGGGGGCGGCTTACTACGAGCAGTACTTC. This gives the protein CASSYRQGAAYYEQYF.

The rearrangement uses TRBV30 and TRBJ1-1; D uncertain. The V gene's germline CDR1 is GTSNPN and CDR2 SVGIG (reference sequence). The CDR3 loop spans 14 amino acids. V gave up 2 bases and J gave up 0 bases, with 10 bases separating them. DNA of the CDR3: TGTGCCTGGAGTCCCGATTTTATGAACACTGAAGCTTTCTTT. Protein sequence: CAWSPDFMNTEAFF.

The sample holds a few counts of this clone. The genes are TRBV6-8 and TRBJ2-2; TRBD2 might be the D (6 bases). This CDR3 spans 14 amino acids. Per germline, CDR1 MNHGY and CDR2 SAAAGT. V shed 5 bases and J shed 0 bases, with 7 bases lying between them. Here the CDR3 reads CASSAGTNTGELFF. The DNA for the CDR3 is TGTGCCAGCAGTGCGGGGACGAACACCGGGGAGCTGTTTTTT.

The rearrangement joins TRBV15 to TRBJ2-7; possibly TRBD2 for D (5 bases). Per the germline V gene, CDR1 is LNHNV and CDR2 is YYDKDF (reference sequence). Trimming pared 0 bases from V and 4 bases from J, leaving 16 bases between. The CDR3 has 16 amino acids. The chain's CDR3 is CATSRDTEVGLYEQYF. CDR3 DNA sequence: TGTGCCACCAGCAGAGATACGGAGGTAGGGTTATACGAGCAGTACTTC.

This clone has a handful of counts. One end of the junction varies from germline; a read error may be responsible. The rearrangement links TRBV6-8 to TRBJ1-2; 11 nucleotides agree with TRBD1. Germline CDR1 reads MNHGY; CDR2 reads SAAAGT. The CDR3 loop spans 14 amino acids. The CDR3 reads CAISLGQGAFGYTF. The CDR3 nucleotides read TGTGCCATCAGTCTTGGACAGGGGGCTTTTGGCTACACCTTC.

This clone was seen a handful of times. This rearrangement joins TRBV11-3 to TRBJ2-5, with 8 bases lining up with TRBD2. V lost 3 bases, J lost 1 base, and 4 bases stayed unmatched. The CDR3 consists of 15 residues. The germline CDR1 and CDR2 sequences are SGHNT and YENEEA. CDR3 bases: TGTGCCAGCAGCTTTCTAGCGGGTCTCCAAGAGACCCAGTACTTC. It is translated as CASSFLAGLQETQYF.

There are a few counts of this clone. The chain has TRBV6-8 and TRBJ2-1, with D possibly being TRBD1 (6 bases). The V and J ends lost 7 bases and 0 bases respectively, with 10 bases between them. Germline V CDR1 and CDR2: MNHGY, SAAAGT. The CDR3 length is 14 residues. CDR3 in amino acids: CASTRTASYNEQFF. DNA for the CDR3: TGTGCCAGCACCCGGACAGCCTCCTACAATGAGCAGTTCTTC.

This clone was seen once. The chain uses TRBV25-1 and TRBJ2-3; TRBD2 matches 9 bases. The V gene's germline CDR1 is MGHDK and CDR2 SYGVNS. The CDR3 is made up of 16 amino acids. The trim removed 4 bases at V and 2 bases at J, leaving 7 bases unmatched. Here the CDR3 DNA reads TGTGCCAGCAGTGGCACTAGCGGGTTCTCCACAGATACGCAGTATTTT. Residues: CASSGTSGFSTDTQYF.

This chain joins TRBV6-8 and TRBJ2-7; 10 nucleotides line up with TRBD1. The germline CDR1 and CDR2 sequences are MNHGY and SAAAGT. J was trimmed by 2 bases and V by 6 bases; bases with no gene match: 16. The CDR3 loop spans 18 amino acids. CDR3 in amino acids: CASSPPGPRTGGPYEQYF. As DNA, the CDR3 is TGTGCCAGCAGCCCCCCCGGACCGAGGACAGGGGGGCCCTACGAGCAGTACTTC.

The chain recombines TRBV5-1 with TRBJ2-5; the D gene is possibly TRBD2 (6 bases). Germline V gives CDR1 SGHRS, CDR2 YFSETQ. V was trimmed by 0 bases and J by 3 bases, leaving 12 bases between them. This CDR3 contains 15 residues. CDR3 bases: TGCGCCAGCAGCTTGGTAGTAGCGGCAAAAGAGACCCAGTACTTC. This sequence encodes CASSLVVAAKETQYF.

This clone was counted a few times. The chain carries TRBV6-8 and TRBJ1-1, with 7 positions matching TRBD1. Trimming cost V 5 bases and J 4 bases; bases outside gene matches: 10. Germline assignment: CDR1 MNHGY and CDR2 SAAAGT. There are 15 residues in the CDR3. The CDR3 DNA sequence: TGTGCCAGCAGTACCGACAGGGCGGTGGGCACTGAAGCTTTCTTT. It is translated as CASSTDRAVGTEAFF.

Written as DNA, the CDR3 is TGTGCCACCAGCAGAGATAGCGGTATGGGGGACAATGAGCAGTTCTTC. It specifies CATSRDSGMGDNEQFF. This rearrangement joins TRBV15 to TRBJ2-1, with D possibly matching TRBD2 (6 bases). The CDR3 has 16 amino acids. Germline V gene data show CDR1 as LNHNV and CDR2 as YYDKDF (reference sequence). V was cut by 0 bases and J by 5 bases, with 14 bases left in between.

The V and J genes are TRBV12-5 and TRBJ2-5; D is uncertain. CDR3 length equals 11 residues. Germline CDR1 is LGHNT and CDR2 is FRNRAP. CDR3 in DNA: TGTGCCAGCCAAGGAGACGAGACCCAGTACTTC. Its translation is CASQGDETQYF.

The chain combines TRBV11-3 with TRBJ2-3; 10 bases match TRBD1. CDR3 size: 18 residues. The germline V gene encodes CDR1 SGHNT and CDR2 YENEEA. J gave up 4 bases and V 4 bases, and 14 bases lay outside the gene matches. The CDR3 nucleotides read TGTGCCAGCAGCTCGACCGGGACAGGGGCCGTGCACGCAGATACGCAGTATTTT. Its translation is CASSSTGTGAVHADTQYF.

The chain couples TRBV18 to TRBJ1-6, with TRBD1 as a possible D gene (5 bases). Germline-derived CDR1 and CDR2 are KGHSH and LQKENI. The CDR3 sequence is 17 residues long. V was trimmed by 1 base and J by 6 bases, leaving 16 bases between them. CDR3 sequence: CASSPLQGQTGNSPLHF. CDR3 in DNA: TGTGCCAGCTCACCACTCCAGGGTCAAACGGGTAATTCACCCCTCCACTTT.